This paragraph covers one T cell receptor (beta chain) sequence. Its antigen remains unknown. The data derive from a study of regulatory T cells in long-lasting Graves disease. After removal of 6 bases from V and 5 bases from J, the junction contained 7 bases not matched to a gene. Germline V gene lookup returns CDR1 MDHEN and CDR2 SYDVKM. The CDR3 extends over 15 amino acids. Study results and limitations: Graves' patients with persistent disease showed TCR diversity lower than patients newly diagnosed.

Through Arm-PCR of CDR3 regions and iRepertoire HTBI primers, TCR beta libraries were built. In the study's own analysis: The samples included around 60 TRBV and over 13 TRBJ segments. TCRdb processed the multiplex PCR reads anew with MiXCR; each CDR3 protein has one entry. The V and J calls and clone size are TCRdb's, not the authors'. The sample records approximately 440,000 distinct CDR3 sequences, about a quarter being singletons. Stated time point: persistent/refractory GD, antithyroid drugs over 5 years with positive TRAb. Extracted PBMC RNA gave rise to the TCR library. This chain connects TRBV28 to TRBJ1-6; 7 bases align to TRBD1. This material consisted of peripheral blood mononuclear cells (PBMCs), taken when the disease was refractory, from a patient treated with antithyroid drugs. This clonotype was sampled from a female donor with Graves disease. In DNA, the CDR3 is TGTGCCAGCAGCTTGGAAGGACAGGATAATTCACCCCTCCACTTT. Its protein product is CASSLEGQDNSPLHF.